This T cell receptor beta chain was retrieved from a study of T-cell memory formation after mild COVID-19. Study-wide context: In these data, TCR clusters were largely donor specific.

This clonotype was seen just once. The antigen remains undetermined. Germline and junction disagree at one end, which may indicate a read error. The 5'RACE method, run with constant-segment primers, produced TCR alpha and TCR beta cDNA libraries (carrying sample barcodes and UMIs). Via MiXCR, TCRdb re-called the 5' RACE reads, giving one row per CDR3 protein. The sample yields 65,000 to 90,000 distinct CDR3 sequences, approximately 13% seen once. Study-wide points: Clones contracting day 15 to 85 were balanced CD4/CD8; later expanders leaned CD4+.

The CDR3 is 14 amino acids. Germline V gene sequence: CDR1 SEHNR, CDR2 FQNEAQ (reference sequence). The sequenced sample consisted of PBMCs or a T cell subset sorted from them (not recorded which). The chain is built from TRBV7-9 and TRBJ1-5; D uncertain. This clonotype originated in an adult woman who had mild COVID-19 (a few samples of this study predate the infection). Cell type and time point are not known. Written as DNA, the CDR3 is TGTGCCAGCAGCGTAGCTGTGGGCAATCAGCCCCAGCATTTT. Residues: CASSVAVGNQPQHF.